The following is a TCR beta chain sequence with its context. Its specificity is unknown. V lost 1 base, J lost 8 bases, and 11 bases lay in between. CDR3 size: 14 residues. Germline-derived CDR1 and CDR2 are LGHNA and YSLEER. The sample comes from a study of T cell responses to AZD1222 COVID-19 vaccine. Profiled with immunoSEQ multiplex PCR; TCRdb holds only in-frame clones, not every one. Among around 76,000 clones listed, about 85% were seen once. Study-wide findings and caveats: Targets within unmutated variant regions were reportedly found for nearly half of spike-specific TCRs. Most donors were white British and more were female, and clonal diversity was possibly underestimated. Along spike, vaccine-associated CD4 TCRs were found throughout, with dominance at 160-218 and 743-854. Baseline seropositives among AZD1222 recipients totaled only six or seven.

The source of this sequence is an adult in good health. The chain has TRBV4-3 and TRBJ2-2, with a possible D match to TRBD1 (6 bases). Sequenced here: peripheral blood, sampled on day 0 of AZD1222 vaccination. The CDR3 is CASSQVDSGGELFF. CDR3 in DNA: TGCGCCAGCAGCCAAGTGGACAGTGGAGGGGAGCTGTTTTTT.